This T cell receptor beta chain originates from a study of T cell repertoires in cytomegalovirus infection. At the level of the study: CMV infection and matching HLA type were both indicated by public TCR beta signatures. Findings and limits, study-wide: Cumulative public TCR beta family frequency identified carriers of CMV plus the relevant HLA. In two of eight donors, the top clonotype was HLA-C-restricted CMV-specific.

This clonotype was recorded a few times. What it binds is unknown. In TCRdb, the reads were re-called with MiXCR into one record per CDR3 protein. The profile shows about 920,000 distinct CDR3 sequences, around 32% of them singletons. This specimen was cultured CD8+ T cells from PBMCs, taken from culture after CMV antigen stimulation. The clonotype originates from a human donor in good health (CMV status not recorded). Some clones in this sample may be carry-over from other donors' samples.

CDR3 sequence (DNA): TGTGCCAGCAGCTTAGCACTAGCGGGGGTGTGGTACGAGCAGTACTTC. The encoded protein is CASSLALAGVWYEQYF. V gene TRBV7-2 combines with J gene TRBJ2-7; 11 bases fit TRBD2. CDR1 is SGHTA, CDR2 FQGNSA, per germline. V was pared by 0 bases and J by 4 bases, with 5 bases of the junction left unmatched. CDR3 length: 16 residues.